Shown below are 15 T cell receptor beta chains from a single sample sequenced in a study of spatial heterogeneity in lung cancer. Each CDR3 protein is one row after TCRdb ran MiXCR on the 5' RACE reads. Of under 7,000 distinct CDR3 sequences listed, roughly 8% are singletons. Documented time point: sample taken at primary tumor resection. The sequencing used normal lung tissue next to the tumor, collected at surgery. The source is a female donor with early-stage non-small cell lung cancer.

The chain combines TRBV7-9 with TRBJ2-2; D call uncertain. The CDR3 is 15 residues long. Germline CDR1 and CDR2: SEHNR and FQNEAQ (reference sequence). The V gene lost 6 bases and the J gene lost 1 base, with 12 bases spanning the gap. CDR3 DNA: TGTGCCAGCAGTTCTACTACAGAGAACACCGGGGAGCTGTTTTTT. Amino acid sequence: CASSSTTENTGELFF. Looking up the rest from reference TRBV7-9 and TRBJ2-2 gives the full variable domain: DTGVSQNPRHKITKRGQNVTFRCDPISEHNRLYWYRQTLGQGPEFLTYFQNEAQLEKSRLLSDRFSAERPKGSFSTLEIQRTEQGDSAMYLCASSSTTENTGELFFGEGSRLTVL.

Sample share makes this clonotype medium-sized. The V and J genes are TRBV5-1 and TRBJ1-5, with D perhaps matching TRBD1 (5 bases). This CDR3 is built from 15 residues. V lost 1 base to trimming and J lost 2 bases, with 10 bases between them. Germline loops: CDR1 SGHRS, CDR2 YFSETQ. The CDR3 DNA sequence: TGCGCCAGCAGCTTGACAGGAAAGGGCAATCAGCCCCAGCATTTT. The encoded protein is CASSLTGKGNQPQHF.

Relative to its sample, this clonotype is medium-sized. The chain links TRBV19 to TRBJ1-2; D is uncertain. The germline V and J ends were trimmed by 4 bases and 3 bases, with 6 bases remaining between them. Germline V gene lookup returns CDR1 LNHDA and CDR2 SQIVND (reference sequence). The CDR3 loop spans 12 amino acids. The CDR3 DNA is TGTGCCAGTAGTAACCGAGACTATGGCTACACCTTC. Its protein product is CASSNRDYGYTF.

This clonotype has a count of ten or more. The chain links TRBV6-1 to TRBJ1-1, with 9 positions matching TRBD1. CDR3 length: 16 amino acids. The germline gives CDR1 MNHNS, CDR2 SASEGT. V dropped 4 bases and J dropped 5; count of bases not matched to a gene: 11. CDR3 amino acids: CASSAGTGLPGTEAFF. Here the CDR3 DNA reads TGTGCCAGCAGTGCCGGGACAGGGCTCCCGGGGACTGAAGCTTTCTTT.

In this sample, this clonotype is medium-sized. The chain is built from TRBV27 and TRBJ2-5, with 8 nucleotides matching TRBD2. Germline CDR1 is MNHEY and CDR2 is SMNVEV (reference sequence). The ends lost 6 bases at V and 2 bases at J; junction bases unmatched: 11. The CDR3 consists of 16 residues. CDR3 nucleotides: TGTGCCAGCAGACTCATCGGAGCGGGGGTGCAAGAGACCCAGTACTTC. Its protein product is CASRLIGAGVQETQYF.

The sample holds many counts of this clonotype. The chain employs TRBV7-2 and TRBJ1-5; D is uncertain. CDR1 SGHTA and CDR2 FQGNSA come from the germline V gene. Trimming stripped 2 bases from V and 3 bases from J, with 2 bases between. CDR3 length: 12 residues. The CDR3 DNA reads as TGTGCCAGCAGCTTAACCAATCAGCCCCAGCATTTT. Encoded protein: CASSLTNQPQHF. Combining the CDR3 with reference TRBV7-2 and TRBJ1-5 gives the whole variable domain GAGVSQSPSNKVTEKGKDVELRCDPISGHTALYWYRQSLGQGLEFLIYFQGNSAPDKSGLPSDRFSAERTGGSVSTLTIQRTQQEDSAVYLCASSLTNQPQHFGDGTRLSIL.

As to this clonotype: One end of the junction varies from germline; a read error may be responsible. V usage is TRBV6-1 and J usage is TRBJ1-5; D gene ambiguous. This CDR3 comprises 13 residues. CDR1 and CDR2 from the germline V gene are MNHNS and SASEGT. The CDR3 spells CASSFQSNQPQNF. The CDR3 coding sequence is TGTGCCAGCAGTTTCCAGAGCAATCAGCCCCAGAATTTT.

This clonotype was picked up many times. The chain links TRBV20-1 to TRBJ2-5, with 12 bases fitting TRBD2. The CDR3 loop spans 15 amino acids. From germline, CDR1 is DFQATT and CDR2 SNEGSKA (reference sequence). Unmatched junction bases numbered 8, after V lost 4 bases and J lost 5 bases. The CDR3 DNA follows: TGCAGTGCTACTTCGACTAGCGGGGGACCGGAGACCCAGTACTTC. As protein: CSATSTSGGPETQYF.

This clonotype was counted a few times. The chain uses TRBV12-3 or TRBV12-4 and TRBJ1-5; D not resolved. V lost 3 bases and J lost 3, with 9 bases in between. The CDR3 contains 14 residues. The CDR3 DNA sequence: TGTGCCAGCAGTTTGGGGAGGGTCAATCAGCCCCAGCATTTT. It yields the protein CASSLGRVNQPQHF.

This clonotype was picked up many times. This chain connects TRBV11-3 to TRBJ2-2; no reliable D call. From germline, CDR1 is SGHNT and CDR2 YENEEA. CDR3 length: 13 residues. Trimming left V 0 bases short and J 6 bases short, with 5 bases between. The CDR3 nucleotides read TGTGCCAGCAGCTTAGATCGACCCGGGGAGCTGTTTTTT. Its translation is CASSLDRPGELFF. Looking up the rest from reference TRBV11-3 and TRBJ2-2 gives the full variable domain: EAGVVQSPRYKIIEKKQPVAFWCNPISGHNTLYWYLQNLGQGPELLIRYENEEAVDDSQLPKDRFSAERLKGVDSTLKIQPAELGDSAVYLCASSLDRPGELFFGEGSRLTVL.

This clonotype is medium-sized by share. The chain carries TRBV9 and TRBJ1-2; no definite D call. Between the trimmed V and J ends, which lost 0 bases and 6 bases, there was a span of 9 bases. From germline, CDR1 is SGDLS and CDR2 YYNGEE. CDR3 length: 13 residues. As DNA, the CDR3 is TGTGCCAGCAGCGTAGGGCAAGAAGATGGCTACACCTTC. Translation: CASSVGQEDGYTF.

This clonotype is medium-sized in the sample. The rearrangement joins TRBV2 to TRBJ2-7; 8 bases align to TRBD1. The CDR3 totals 11 residues. The germline gives CDR1 SNHLY, CDR2 FYNNEI. Trimming took 7 bases from V and 4 from J; bases not matched to a gene: 0. CDR3 amino acids: CASNRGYEQYF. The CDR3 DNA is TGTGCCAGCAACAGGGGGTACGAGCAGTACTTC.

The chain carries TRBV6-2 or TRBV6-3 and TRBJ1-1; D unclear. Deletions cut 0 bases from V and 0 bases from J, with 11 bases between. Looked up from germline, CDR1 is MNHEY and CDR2 is SVGEGT. This CDR3 contains 16 residues. The CDR3 protein is CASSYSTEGMNTEAFF. CDR3 coding DNA: TGTGCCAGCAGTTACTCGACGGAGGGCATGAACACTGAAGCTTTCTTT.

This clonotype has ten or more counts. The chain combines TRBV6-1 with TRBJ2-3; D is possibly TRBD1 (6 bases). Deletions cut 1 base from V and 2 bases from J, with 16 bases between. CDR3 size: 17 residues. Germline CDR1 reads MNHNS; CDR2 reads SASEGT. Here the CDR3 reads CASSEGWQGRNTDTQYF. As DNA, the CDR3 is TGTGCCAGCAGTGAAGGATGGCAGGGGCGTAACACAGATACGCAGTATTTT.

This clonotype was recorded at least ten times. The chain couples TRBV18 to TRBJ2-1, with a possible D match to TRBD2 (5 bases). Looked up from germline, CDR1 is KGHSH and CDR2 is LQKENI. The CDR3 is 15 amino acids. The germline V and J ends were trimmed by 5 bases and 3 bases, with 14 bases remaining between them. In DNA, the CDR3 is TGTGCCAGCTCATCAACGGGGTCCCTCTACAATGAGCAGTTCTTC. Amino acids: CASSSTGSLYNEQFF.